This T cell receptor (beta chain) emerged from a study of blood T cells in healthy people across ages. CDR3 length: 15 amino acids. Germline lookup yields CDR1 GTSNPN and CDR2 SVGIG (reference sequence). Trimming took off 3 bases at V and 2 bases at J, with 17 bases between the two ends. Findings of the study overall: In older individuals, TCR beta diversity per million T cells was lower, falling roughly linearly with age.

This clonotype showed up just a few times. Antigen specificity is unknown. PCR was performed a second time for about 7 to 12 cycles using a sample-barcoded 5' primer and a J-beta primer mix. All samples yielded 2.5 million or more CDR3-containing paired-end reads. TCRdb re-called the 5' RACE reads through MiXCR, storing one row per CDR3 protein. In the table there are about 1.5 million distinct CDR3 sequences, 35% to 45% of which are singletons. Sequenced sample: blood. The receptor comes from a woman under 30 in good health. The chain carries TRBV30 and TRBJ2-7, with D perhaps TRBD1 (6 bases). The CDR3 sequence: CAWRSQSGAAYEQYF. The CDR3 DNA is TGTGCCTGGAGATCCCAATCAGGGGCCGCCTACGAGCAGTACTTC.